What follows is one T cell receptor (beta chain) and its context. The antigen remains undetermined. The sample comes from a study of cytomegalovirus exposure and HLA in healthy donors. Regarding the study as a whole: With later analysis, a missense DCLRE1C variant became linked to TCR beta V- and J-gene trimming.

The primer mix had 60 Vbeta and 13 Jbeta primers. Only in-frame clones appear in the TCRdb table, and some are missing; sequencing was by immunoSEQ multiplex PCR. The sample shows 80,000 or so clones, and roughly an eighth sits with its ten largest clones. The TCR sequence derives from a man aged 45-65 years in good health and CMV-seropositive. The sequencing input was PBMCs.

CDR3 bases: TGCGCCAGCAGTGAGGGAGGGCACGAGCAGTACTTC. Residues: CASSEGGHEQYF. The chain joins TRBV10-2 to TRBJ2-7, with D possibly being TRBD2 (6 bases). Trimming cost V 2 bases and J 5 bases, with 7 bases left between them. Germline assignment: CDR1 WSHSY and CDR2 SAAADI. CDR3 length: 12 amino acids.